Presented here are 29 T cell receptor beta chains from one specimen sequenced in a study of PD-1 blockade in classical Hodgkin lymphoma. Every patient relapsed after autologous stem cell transplantation, and brentuximab vedotin exposure varied. Profiling relied on immunoSEQ multiplex PCR, and the TCRdb table lists in-frame clones only, not all of them. Of tens of thousands of clones in the sample, 75% to 90% were seen once. Source: peripheral blood mononuclear cells (PBMCs), taken before the second cycle of nivolumab. The receptor source for this set is a human donor with classical Hodgkin lymphoma.

The chain is built from TRBV4-2 and TRBJ2-6, with D unclear. CDR3 size: 15 residues. Germline V CDR1 and CDR2: LGHNA, YNFKEQ. V was cut by 2 bases and J by 0 bases, with 5 bases left in between. This chain's CDR3 is CASSQTASGANVLTF. CDR3 DNA sequence: TGTGCCAGCAGCCAAACCGCCTCTGGGGCCAACGTCCTGACTTTC.

The CDR3 DNA is TGTGCCAGCAGCCTAAGGCGACAGGGAGCCCAAGAGACCCAGTACTTC. This sequence encodes CASSLRRQGAQETQYF. The chain has TRBV11-2 and TRBJ2-5; 7 bases line up with TRBD1. The CDR3 has 16 amino acids. Germline CDR1 SGHAT, CDR2 FQNNGV. Trimming at V came to 5 bases and at J to 1 base, leaving 10 bases not matched to a gene.

The CDR3 region is CASSSGVSGNTIYF. The CDR3 DNA is TGCGCCAGCAGCTCGGGAGTCTCTGGAAACACCATATATTTT. V and J are TRBV5-1 and TRBJ1-3; D call uncertain. The CDR3 totals 14 residues. V was pared by 3 bases and J by 0 bases, with 7 bases between. From germline, CDR1 is SGHRS and CDR2 YFSETQ.

The chain joins TRBV7-6 to TRBJ2-1, with TRBD2 matching 14 bases. The CDR3 runs 16 residues. Germline CDR1 reads SGHVS; CDR2 reads FNYEAQ. The V and J ends lost 3 bases and 8 bases, in that order; junction bases with no gene match: 6. CDR3 in DNA: TGTGCCAGCAGCTTCTCAGGACTAGCGGGGGGAGATGAGCAGTTCTTC. The encoded protein is CASSFSGLAGGDEQFF.

The chain recombines TRBV2 with TRBJ2-7, with 7 bases fitting TRBD2. V dropped 10 bases and J dropped 6; count of bases not matched to a gene: 12. Germline CDR1 and CDR2: SNHLY and FYNNEI. The CDR3 length is 13 residues. CDR3 amino acids: CATRKSGGTEQYF. As DNA, the CDR3 is TGTGCCACCCGAAAATCGGGAGGAACCGAGCAGTACTTC.

The chain employs TRBV5-1 and TRBJ2-3, with D uncertain. This CDR3 spans 15 amino acids. CDR1 and CDR2 from the germline V gene are SGHRS and YFSETQ. Trimming pared 3 bases from V and 0 bases from J, leaving 11 bases between. CDR3 in DNA: TGCGCCAGCAGCTCCCAAGGACCGAGCACAGATACGCAGTATTTT. This sequence encodes CASSSQGPSTDTQYF.

The V gene is TRBV27, the J gene TRBJ2-1, with TRBD2 matching over 9 bases. CDR3 length: 17 amino acids. Germline CDR1 reads MNHEY; CDR2 reads SMNVEV (reference sequence). The V segment lost 5 bases and the J segment 0 bases; nucleotides outside the gene matches: 8. As DNA, the CDR3 is TGTGCCAGCAGTCCCCTAAGCGGGAGGAGCTCCTACAATGAGCAGTTCTTC. Protein: CASSPLSGRSSYNEQFF.

This chain uses TRBV30 with TRBJ2-5; 7 nucleotides line up with TRBD2. Germline lookup yields CDR1 GTSNPN and CDR2 SVGIG (reference sequence). After removal of 2 bases from V and 3 bases from J, the junction contained 6 bases not matched to a gene. This CDR3 region has 14 residues. The CDR3 nucleotides are TGTGCCTGGAGTACCTGGGGGAGGGAAGAGACCCAGTACTTC. Translated, it gives CAWSTWGREETQYF.

V is TRBV7-9 and J is TRBJ1-2; 9 bases match TRBD1. The CDR3 is made up of 16 amino acids. CDR1 and CDR2 from the germline V gene are SEHNR and FQNEAQ (reference sequence). J lost 5 bases, V lost 6 bases, and 13 bases had no gene match. CDR3 in DNA: TGTGCCAGCAGTCCGCCGGGACAGGGACTTTCTTATGGCTACACCTTC. This translates into CASSPPGQGLSYGYTF.

This clone was observed a single time. This chain's CDR3 is CASSDSLGLAGPAGTQYF. The CDR3 region has the DNA TGTGCCAGCAGTGATTCGCTTGGCCTAGCGGGACCAGCGGGGACCCAGTACTTC. The chain links TRBV6-1 to TRBJ2-5; 9 bases map to TRBD2. V lost 3 bases to trimming and J lost 7 bases; unmatched junction nucleotides: 18. CDR1 and CDR2 (germline): MNHNS, SASEGT. The CDR3 spans 18 residues.

This chain uses TRBV27 with TRBJ2-1, with 9 bases aligning to TRBD2. V lost 3 bases and J lost 8; bases outside the gene matches: 5. Germline V CDR1 and CDR2: MNHEY, SMNVEV (reference sequence). This CDR3 has 14 residues. The CDR3 nucleotides are TGTGCCAGCAGTTTTACTAGCGGGTACTATGAGCAGTTCTTC. It codes for CASSFTSGYYEQFF.

The chain is built from TRBV13 and TRBJ2-1; 14 positions agree with TRBD2. The CDR3 loop spans 15 amino acids. In germline, CDR1 is PRHDT, CDR2 FYEKMQ (reference sequence). With 3 bases clipped from V and 8 bases from J, the junction kept 3 bases outside the gene matches. CDR3 nucleotide sequence: TGTGCCAGCAGCTTCGGGACTAGCGGGAGCTATGAGCAGTTCTTC. Translating it yields CASSFGTSGSYEQFF.

The V and J genes are TRBV7-2 and TRBJ2-1, with D possibly matching TRBD1 (6 bases). The CDR3 runs 16 residues. Trimming shortened V by 5 bases and J by 5 bases, and 19 bases separated the two germline ends. Germline lookup yields CDR1 SGHTA and CDR2 FQGNSA. The CDR3 loop is CASSHQGMGANNEQFF. CDR3 bases: TGTGCCAGCAGCCATCAGGGGATGGGGGCGAACAATGAGCAGTTCTTC.

The chain has TRBV10-3 and TRBJ2-1, with D possibly being TRBD1 (6 bases). This CDR3 is 13 amino acids long. V was pared by 9 bases and J by 8 bases, with 17 bases between. Germline V gives CDR1 ENHRY, CDR2 SYGVKD. CDR3 nucleotides: TGTGCCATGGGTACAGGGTTGTCGGATGAGCAGTTCTTC. This encodes CAMGTGLSDEQFF.

The V and J genes are TRBV15 and TRBJ2-2; TRBD2 matches 7 bases. The CDR3 contains 17 residues. CDR1 is LNHNV and CDR2 is YYDKDF in the germline V gene (reference sequence). V shed 1 base, J shed 8 bases, and the junction held 13 bases outside the gene matches. CDR3 coding DNA: TGTGCCACCAGCAGAGCAGGGATCGGGAGGAGAGCAGGGGAGCTGTTTTTT. Translated: CATSRAGIGRRAGELFF.

This rearrangement joins TRBV4-1 to TRBJ2-1; 8 nucleotides agree with TRBD2. CDR1 and CDR2 (germline): MGHRA, YSYEKL. Trimming removed 4 bases from V and 7 bases from J; junction bases left unmatched: 9. CDR3 length: 15 amino acids. The CDR3 sequence is CASSRQRELENEQFF. In nucleotides, the CDR3 is TGCGCCAGCAGCCGACAGCGGGAGCTCGAGAATGAGCAGTTCTTC.

The count of this clone is one. The V call is TRBV6-1, the J call TRBJ2-5; the match to TRBD1 covers 8 bases. Germline-derived CDR1 and CDR2 are MNHNS and SASEGT. The V segment lost 8 bases and the J segment 2 bases; nucleotides outside the gene matches: 4. CDR3 length equals 13 residues. The CDR3 sequence is CASSQGGQETQYF. As DNA, the CDR3 is TGTGCCAGCTCACAGGGGGGACAAGAGACCCAGTACTTC.

The chain has TRBV6-1 and TRBJ1-1; TRBD1 matches 7 bases. The germline gives CDR1 MNHNS, CDR2 SASEGT. The V and J ends lost 3 bases and 7 bases, in that order; junction bases with no gene match: 5. This CDR3 has 13 amino acids. CDR3 amino acids: CASSDRGGFEAFF. Here the CDR3 DNA reads TGTGCCAGCAGTGACAGGGGGGGATTTGAAGCTTTCTTT.

The rearrangement joins TRBV7-2 to TRBJ2-7; D gene uncertain. Trimming left V 5 bases short and J 0 bases short, with 11 bases between. Germline assignment: CDR1 SGHTA and CDR2 FQGNSA. CDR3 length: 14 amino acids. The DNA of the CDR3 is TGTGCCAGCAGCGTCTACACAAGCTCCTACGAGCAGTACTTC. Translated, it gives CASSVYTSSYEQYF.

The V and J genes are TRBV4-1 and TRBJ2-3, with 8 positions matching TRBD2. Germline V gene sequence: CDR1 MGHRA, CDR2 YSYEKL. The trim removed 0 bases at V and 1 base at J, leaving 3 bases unmatched. This CDR3 contains 16 residues. DNA of the CDR3: TGCGCCAGCAGCCAAGATACTAGCGGTGGCACAGATACGCAGTATTTT. As protein: CASSQDTSGGTDTQYF.

The chain employs TRBV6-6 and TRBJ2-1, with a possible D match to TRBD2 (5 bases). Germline loops: CDR1 MNHNY, CDR2 SVGAGI (reference sequence). The CDR3 extends over 13 amino acids. V lost 0 bases and J lost 5, with 5 bases in between. This chain's CDR3 is CASSYSRDNEQFF. The CDR3 DNA reads TGTGCCAGCAGTTACTCGAGGGACAATGAGCAGTTCTTC.

The CDR3 region has the DNA TGTGCCAGCAGCTTAGCCGGAAGGGGGCGTCGCACCGGGGAGCTGTTTTTT. Residues: CASSLAGRGRRTGELFF. The V gene is TRBV7-8, the J gene TRBJ2-2, with 7 nucleotides matching TRBD1. The CDR3 length is 17 residues. Germline-derived CDR1 and CDR2 are SGHVS and FQNEAQ. The J segment lost 4 bases and the V segment lost 0 bases, leaving 8 bases of the junction unmatched.

The chain uses TRBV27 and TRBJ2-7, with 7 positions matching TRBD2. With V trimmed by 5 bases and J by 3 bases, 7 bases remained unmatched. CDR3 length equals 14 residues. Germline V lookup: CDR1 MNHEY, CDR2 SMNVEV (reference sequence). Here the CDR3 DNA reads TGTGCCAGCAGTCCGCCCGGACTAGGCTACGAGCAGTACTTC. This encodes CASSPPGLGYEQYF.

CDR3 residues: CASSGSRVEQPQHF. In DNA form, the CDR3 reads TGCGCCAGCAGTGGCTCCAGGGTGGAACAGCCCCAGCATTTT. The chain couples TRBV10-2 to TRBJ1-5; possible D gene TRBD1, 5 bases. Germline assignment: CDR1 WSHSY and CDR2 SAAADI. Trimming took 4 bases from V and 7 from J, leaving 14 bases between them. This CDR3 is built from 14 residues.

V is TRBV28 and J is TRBJ2-1; maybe TRBD1 (6 bases). Germline lookup yields CDR1 MDHEN and CDR2 SYDVKM. V gave up 3 bases and J gave up 9 bases, with 12 bases separating them. The CDR3 has 13 residues. The CDR3 region has the DNA TGTGCCAGCAGTTTGTACAGGGTGGGTGAGCAGTTCTTC. Protein product: CASSLYRVGEQFF.

J is TRBJ2-6 and V is TRBV11-1; maybe TRBD2 (5 bases). This CDR3 is 16 amino acids long. V lost 2 bases and J 0 bases, leaving 8 bases between the germline ends. Germline values: CDR1 SGHAT, CDR2 FQDESV (reference sequence). CDR3 sequence: CASSLSAGSGANVLTF. In nucleotides, the CDR3 is TGTGCCAGCAGCTTAAGTGCGGGCTCTGGGGCCAACGTCCTGACTTTC. The full variable domain, with the rest looked up from reference TRBV11-1 and TRBJ2-6, is EAEVAQSPRYKITEKSQAVAFWCDPISGHATLYWYRQILGQGPELLVQFQDESVVDDSQLPKDRFSAERLKGVDSTLKIQPAELGDSAMYLCASSLSAGSGANVLTFGAGSRLTVL.

V and J are TRBV5-4 and TRBJ1-2, with no clear D. Germline V lookup: CDR1 SGHNT, CDR2 YYREEE (reference sequence). This CDR3 region has 11 residues. Trimming took off 6 bases at V and 5 bases at J, with 8 bases between the two ends. The CDR3 DNA reads as TGTGCCAGCACCCCAGGATATGGCTACACCTTC. It specifies CASTPGYGYTF.

The V gene is TRBV6-5, the J gene TRBJ2-5, with TRBD1 matching 10 bases. The CDR3 is 15 residues long. Germline V CDR1 and CDR2: MNHEY, SVGAGI. V lost 2 bases and J lost 7; bases outside the gene matches: 7. The CDR3 loop is CASSYPTGGFVTQYF. The CDR3 DNA reads as TGTGCCAGCAGTTACCCGACAGGGGGCTTTGTGACCCAGTACTTC.

This sequence joins TRBV19 and TRBJ1-2, with a weak D call TRBD1 (5 bases). Germline CDR1 LNHDA, CDR2 SQIVND (reference sequence). The CDR3 is 16 amino acids. V was cut by 5 bases and J by 5 bases, with 21 bases left in between. The CDR3, as DNA: TGTGCCAGTAGTTCAAGCCCGGGACCGACTTCTTATGGCTACACCTTC. This sequence encodes CASSSSPGPTSYGYTF.